Shown below are 25 T cell receptor beta chains from a single sample sequenced in a study of Ad26.COV2.S vaccination and SARS-CoV-2 variants. Regarding treatment: over 15 received Ad26.COV2.S at low or high dose, single or two shots; 5 received placebo; per-sample allocation not given. The investigators took samples on day 63 after the first vaccine or placebo injection. Assay: immunoSEQ multiplex PCR; the TCRdb copy retains only in-frame clones and omits some. This table has hundreds of thousands of clones, 75% to 90% appearing once. The sample consisted of peripheral blood, taken in a trial of Ad26.COV2.S vaccine versus placebo. The source is a person between 18 and 59 years old who received the Ad26.COV2.S COVID-19 vaccine or a placebo.

The V call is TRBV18, the J call TRBJ2-1; 9 nucleotides match TRBD1. The ends lost 5 bases at V and 5 bases at J; junction bases unmatched: 4. CDR1 and CDR2 from the germline V gene are KGHSH and LQKENI. The CDR3 sequence is 14 residues long. CDR3 in amino acids: CASSRDRVHNEQFF. The CDR3 DNA reads as TGTGCCAGCTCAAGGGACAGGGTCCACAATGAGCAGTTCTTC.

The chain carries TRBV14 and TRBJ2-7, with 8 positions matching TRBD1. CDR1 is SGHDN and CDR2 is FVKESK in the germline V gene. J gave up 3 bases and V 2 bases, and 6 bases lay outside the gene matches. CDR3 length: 15 residues. DNA for the CDR3: TGTGCCAGCAGCCAACTTACAGGGGGGCACTACGAGCAGTACTTC. It translates to CASSQLTGGHYEQYF. The complete variable domain, with remaining parts taken from reference TRBV14 and TRBJ2-7, reads EAGVTQFPSHSVIEKGQTVTLRCDPISGHDNLYWYRRVMGKEIKFLLHFVKESKQDESGMPNNRFLAERTGGTYSTLKVQPAELEDSGVYFCASSQLTGGHYEQYFGPGTRLTVT.

The V gene is TRBV11-3, the J gene TRBJ2-1; D may be TRBD2 (5 bases). CDR1 SGHNT and CDR2 YENEEA come from the germline V gene. The CDR3 length is 14 residues. Trimming removed 4 bases at V and 4 bases at J, with 11 bases between. The CDR3 nucleotides read TGTGCCAGCAGCTACCGAACTAGTTACAATGAGCAGTTCTTC. It yields the protein CASSYRTSYNEQFF.

This clone was detected once. The CDR3 is CASSRVSNTEAFF. In nucleotides, the CDR3 is TGCGCCAGCAGCCGAGTCTCAAACACTGAAGCTTTCTTT. The chain links TRBV4-3 to TRBJ1-1; D is undetermined. The germline V gene encodes CDR1 LGHNA and CDR2 YSLEER. CDR3 length: 13 residues. The V and J ends lost 4 bases and 2 bases respectively, with 8 bases between them.

This chain connects TRBV5-6 to TRBJ1-1, with unresolved D. The germline CDR1 and CDR2 sequences are SGHDT and YYEEEE. Trimming cost V 4 bases and J 7 bases, with 11 bases left between them. CDR3 length: 12 amino acids. CDR3: CASSAGPVEAFF. DNA for the CDR3: TGTGCCAGCAGCGCCGGTCCAGTTGAAGCTTTCTTT.

The rearrangement joins TRBV4-2 to TRBJ1-1; D gene unclear. Germline V CDR1 and CDR2: LGHNA, YNFKEQ. With 0 bases removed from V and 4 bases from J, the gap between germline ends came to 15 bases. The CDR3 contains 16 residues. CDR3 DNA: TGTGCCAGCAGCCAAGATCGGGAAGGGTACGGCACTGAAGCTTTCTTT. Protein: CASSQDREGYGTEAFF.

This chain joins TRBV11-2 and TRBJ2-5, with unresolved D. The CDR3 has 14 amino acids. The germline V and J ends were trimmed by 4 bases and 5 bases, with 14 bases remaining between them. Germline-derived CDR1 and CDR2 are SGHAT and FQNNGV. Here the CDR3 reads CASSSQNPRETQYF. CDR3 sequence (DNA): TGTGCCAGCAGCTCCCAGAATCCCCGGGAGACCCAGTACTTC.

The chain carries TRBV7-2 and TRBJ1-1; possible D gene TRBD1, 5 bases. This CDR3 contains 13 residues. Germline values: CDR1 SGHTA, CDR2 FQGNSA. Between the trimmed V and J ends, which lost 2 bases and 10 bases, there was a span of 14 bases. The CDR3 coding sequence is TGTGCCAGCAGCTTATCGGGGGTTGGGGGAGCTTTCTTT. This gives the protein CASSLSGVGGAFF.

The chain employs TRBV10-3 and TRBJ2-1; D call uncertain. Germline V gene data show CDR1 as ENHRY and CDR2 as SYGVKD. The V end was cut by 4 bases, the J end by 0 bases, with 10 bases between. The CDR3 has 15 amino acids. The CDR3: CAISVGSPSYNEQFF. Here the CDR3 DNA reads TGTGCCATCAGTGTTGGCTCCCCCTCCTACAATGAGCAGTTCTTC.

The V gene is TRBV2, the J gene TRBJ2-7, with D perhaps matching TRBD2 (6 bases). The length of the CDR3 is 14 residues. V lost 8 bases to trimming and J lost 4 bases, with 18 bases between them. Germline CDR1 SNHLY, CDR2 FYNNEI. The CDR3 spells CASGLGGKFYEQYV. CDR3 bases: TGTGCCAGCGGGTTGGGAGGAAAGTTTTACGAGCAGTACGTC.

V is TRBV10-3 and J is TRBJ2-6, with D possibly matching TRBD1 (6 bases). There are 15 residues in the CDR3. Germline V gives CDR1 ENHRY, CDR2 SYGVKD. The V and J ends lost 6 bases and 0 bases respectively, with 9 bases between them. The CDR3 sequence: CAIRAQGSGANVLTF. The CDR3 nucleotides read TGTGCCATCAGAGCACAGGGCTCTGGGGCCAACGTCCTGACTTTC.

The chain carries TRBV4-3 and TRBJ1-6, with 8 bases lining up with TRBD1. The ends lost 0 bases at V and 10 bases at J; junction bases unmatched: 11. The CDR3 consists of 17 residues. Germline CDR1 and CDR2: LGHNA and YSLEER. The chain's CDR3 is CASSQDPRTGWRSPLHF. Written as DNA, the CDR3 is TGCGCCAGCAGCCAAGATCCCCGGACAGGGTGGCGATCACCCCTCCACTTT.

This chain uses TRBV28 with TRBJ1-5; D perhaps matches TRBD1 (5 bases). Trimming removed 3 bases at V and 5 bases at J, with 20 bases between. The CDR3 spans 17 residues. Germline CDR1 and CDR2: MDHEN and SYDVKM. The CDR3 DNA reads as TGTGCCAGCAGTTTGACGGGATGGGGGTTGGAATATCAGCCCCAGCATTTT. Translated: CASSLTGWGLEYQPQHF.

The V call is TRBV11-2, the J call TRBJ1-1, with 8 bases identical to TRBD1. The CDR3 has 15 amino acids. V dropped 6 bases and J dropped 3; count of bases not matched to a gene: 9. The germline CDR1 and CDR2 sequences are SGHAT and FQNNGV. Written as DNA, the CDR3 is TGTGCCAGCAGATCCAGGGGGCTGGGGGACACTGAAGCTTTCTTT. It translates to CASRSRGLGDTEAFF.

CDR3 region: CASSYRVGHGYTF. The DNA of the CDR3 is TGTGCCAGCAGCTACCGAGTGGGGCATGGCTACACCTTC. J is TRBJ1-2 and V is TRBV7-3; D possibly corresponds to TRBD1 (5 bases). The length of the CDR3 is 13 residues. The V gene's germline CDR1 is SGHTA and CDR2 FQGTGA. V lost 4 bases and J lost 6, with 12 bases in between.

The rearrangement uses TRBV10-2 and TRBJ1-5; D not resolved. Trimming removed 3 bases from V and 7 bases from J, with 16 bases in between. The V gene's germline CDR1 is WSHSY and CDR2 SAAADI. The CDR3 contains 15 residues. In nucleotides, the CDR3 is TGCGCCAGCAGTGAATACGCCGGATTCGGGCAGCCCCAGCATTTT. This codes for CASSEYAGFGQPQHF.

The chain links TRBV15 to TRBJ1-2; TRBD1 is a possible D gene (5 bases). V lost 5 bases and J 8 bases, leaving 15 bases between the germline ends. This CDR3 comprises 13 residues. Germline CDR1 LNHNV, CDR2 YYDKDF (reference sequence). The CDR3 loop reads CATSSFGGRGYTF. CDR3 DNA: TGTGCCACCAGCTCGTTCGGGGGGAGAGGCTACACCTTC.

This chain links TRBV4-1 with TRBJ1-4; no clear D. V was pared by 0 bases and J by 4 bases, with 18 bases between. The CDR3 extends over 18 amino acids. In germline, CDR1 is MGHRA, CDR2 YSYEKL. The DNA of the CDR3 is TGCGCCAGCAGCCAAGAAGATGCAGGTGAAGGTCTTAATGAAAAACTGTTTTTT. Its translation: CASSQEDAGEGLNEKLFF.

This sequence joins TRBV27 and TRBJ1-1; possible D gene TRBD1, 5 bases. V shed 5 bases and J shed 2 bases, with 12 bases lying between them. This CDR3 region has 14 residues. Looked up from germline, CDR1 is MNHEY and CDR2 is SMNVEV (reference sequence). CDR3: CASSRRRENTEAFF. The CDR3 DNA sequence: TGTGCCAGCAGTCGGCGCAGGGAAAACACTGAAGCTTTCTTT.

V gene TRBV11-2 combines with J gene TRBJ1-2; D is uncertain. Between the trimmed V and J ends, which lost 7 bases and 0 bases, there was a span of 12 bases. Germline assignment: CDR1 SGHAT and CDR2 FQNNGV. The CDR3 extends over 14 amino acids. CDR3: CASTFGSTNYGYTF. The CDR3 DNA reads as TGTGCCAGCACCTTCGGCAGCACTAACTATGGCTACACCTTC. The full variable domain, rest sourced from reference TRBV11-2 and TRBJ1-2, is EAGVAQSPRYKIIEKRQSVAFWCNPISGHATLYWYQQILGQGPKLLIQFQNNGVVDDSQLPKDRFSAERLKGVDSTLKIQPAKLEDSAVYLCASTFGSTNYGYTFGSGTRLTVV.

The gene calls are TRBV5-1 and TRBJ2-2, with no clear D. The CDR3 has 15 residues. Trimming took off 1 base at V and 4 bases at J, with 11 bases between the two ends. Germline V gene lookup returns CDR1 SGHRS and CDR2 YFSETQ. The CDR3 region has the DNA TGCGCCAGCAGCTTGCCCATAGCATCCACCGGGGAGCTGTTTTTT. Translating gives CASSLPIASTGELFF.

CDR3 loop: CASSPRTGRQETQYF. The CDR3 DNA reads as TGTGCCAGCTCACCACGTACGGGGCGGCAAGAGACCCAGTACTTC. The V gene is TRBV18, the J gene TRBJ2-5; D possibly uses TRBD1 or TRBD2 (5 bases each). The ends were cut back, 1 base at V and 2 bases at J, with 11 bases in the middle. Germline loops: CDR1 KGHSH, CDR2 LQKENI. The CDR3 runs 15 residues.

Notes on this clone: A read error may account for a junction end that differs from germline. The J gene is TRBJ2-3, the V gene TRBV5-1, with a possible D match to TRBD1 (6 bases). CDR1 is SGHRS, CDR2 YFSETQ, per germline. The CDR3 is 16 amino acids. The CDR3 is CASSLGGLSQGPPMGF. In nucleotides, the CDR3 is TGCGCCAGCAGCTTGGGGGGGCTGTCCCAGGGCCCCCCCATGGGGTTT.

V is TRBV7-3 and J is TRBJ2-5; D ambiguous. Trimming shortened V by 4 bases and J by 5 bases, and 11 bases separated the two germline ends. The CDR3 consists of 13 residues. The germline V gene encodes CDR1 SGHTA and CDR2 FQGTGA. The CDR3 sequence is CASSSSLRETQYF. Written as DNA, the CDR3 is TGTGCCAGCAGCTCCTCCCTCCGGGAGACCCAGTACTTC.

The chain combines TRBV4-2 with TRBJ1-2; unclear D gene. Germline V lookup: CDR1 LGHNA, CDR2 YNFKEQ. Trimming pared 4 bases from V and 3 bases from J, leaving 15 bases between. The CDR3 consists of 15 residues. The CDR3 loop reads CASSPSPGYYYGYTF. In DNA form, the CDR3 reads TGTGCCAGCAGCCCCTCGCCGGGGTACTACTATGGCTACACCTTC.